This T cell receptor (beta chain) was sequenced during a study of shared clonotypes between healthy human individuals. The CDR3 totals 14 residues. The V gene's germline CDR1 is SGHTA and CDR2 FQGNSA. V lost 3 bases to trimming and J lost 11 bases; unmatched junction nucleotides: 11. General study results and limits: All-four-donor shared clonotypes had higher generation probabilities than non-shared clonotypes did. Memory subsets generally showed lower estimated richness than naive subsets.

Profiled with immunoSEQ multiplex PCR; TCRdb holds only in-frame clones, not every one. There are 2 million to 3 million clones in the sample; approximately 93% occur only once, and about 0.39% lies in the top ten. With regard to this clone: Its target is not known.

Material: naive CD4+ T cells from PBMCs. Regarding subset: CD45RA+ positively selected. The sequence came from a man aged 18 to 29 in good health. Some clones in this sample may be carry-over from other donors' samples. The J gene is TRBJ2-3, the V gene TRBV7-2, with 7 bases aligning to TRBD2. CDR3 coding DNA: TGTGCCAGCAGCTTCTACGGGGCACCGGGGGGGCAGTATTTT. Protein: CASSFYGAPGGQYF.